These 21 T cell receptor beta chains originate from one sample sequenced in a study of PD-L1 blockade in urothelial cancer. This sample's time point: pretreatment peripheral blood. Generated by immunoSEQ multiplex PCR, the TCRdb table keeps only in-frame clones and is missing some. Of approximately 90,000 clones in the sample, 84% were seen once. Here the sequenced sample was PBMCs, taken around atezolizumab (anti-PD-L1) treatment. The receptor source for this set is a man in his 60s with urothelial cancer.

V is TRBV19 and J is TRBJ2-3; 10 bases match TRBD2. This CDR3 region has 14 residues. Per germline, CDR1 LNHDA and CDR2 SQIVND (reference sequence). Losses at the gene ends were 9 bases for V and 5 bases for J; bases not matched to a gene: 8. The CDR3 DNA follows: TGTGCCAGCATCAGCGGGGGGGCAGGAGATACGCAGTATTTT. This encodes CASISGGAGDTQYF.

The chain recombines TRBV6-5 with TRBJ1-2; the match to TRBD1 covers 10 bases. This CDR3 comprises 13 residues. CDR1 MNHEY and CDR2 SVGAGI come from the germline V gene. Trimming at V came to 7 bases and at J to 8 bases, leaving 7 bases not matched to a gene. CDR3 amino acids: CASKPGTGDGYTF. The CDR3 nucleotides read TGTGCCAGCAAGCCCGGGACAGGGGACGGCTACACCTTC.

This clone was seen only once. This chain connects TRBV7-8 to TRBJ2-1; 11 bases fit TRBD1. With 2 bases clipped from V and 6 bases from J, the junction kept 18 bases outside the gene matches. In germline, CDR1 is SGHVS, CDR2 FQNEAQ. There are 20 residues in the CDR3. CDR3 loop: CASSLRRTGGGSGSPNEQFF. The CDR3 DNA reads TGTGCCAGCAGCTTAAGGAGGACAGGGGGCGGTAGCGGGAGTCCCAATGAGCAGTTCTTC. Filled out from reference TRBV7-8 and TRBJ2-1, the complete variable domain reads GAGVSQSPRYKVAKRGQDVALRCDPISGHVSLFWYQQALGQGPEFLTYFQNEAQLDKSGLPSDRFFAERPEGSVSTLKIQRTQQEDSAVYLCASSLRRTGGGSGSPNEQFFGPGTRLTVL.

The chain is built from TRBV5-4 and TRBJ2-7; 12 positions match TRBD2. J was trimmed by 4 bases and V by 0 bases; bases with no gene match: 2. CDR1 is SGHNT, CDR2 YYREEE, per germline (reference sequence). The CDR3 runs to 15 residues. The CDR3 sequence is CASSLELAGGYEQYF. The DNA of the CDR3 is TGTGCCAGCAGCTTGGAACTAGCGGGAGGATACGAGCAGTACTTC.

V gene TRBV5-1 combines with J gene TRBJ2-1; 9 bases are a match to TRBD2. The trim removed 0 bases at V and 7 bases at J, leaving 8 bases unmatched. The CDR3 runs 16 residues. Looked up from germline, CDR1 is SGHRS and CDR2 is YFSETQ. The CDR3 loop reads CASSLGAGGPGNEQFF. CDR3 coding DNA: TGCGCCAGCAGCTTGGGTGCGGGGGGGCCCGGGAATGAGCAGTTCTTC.

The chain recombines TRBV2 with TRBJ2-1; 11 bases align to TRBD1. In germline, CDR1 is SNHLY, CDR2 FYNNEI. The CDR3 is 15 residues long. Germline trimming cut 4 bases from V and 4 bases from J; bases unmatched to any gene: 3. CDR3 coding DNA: TGTGCCAGCAGTGGGGACAGGGGGGGATACAATGAGCAGTTCTTC. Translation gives CASSGDRGGYNEQFF.

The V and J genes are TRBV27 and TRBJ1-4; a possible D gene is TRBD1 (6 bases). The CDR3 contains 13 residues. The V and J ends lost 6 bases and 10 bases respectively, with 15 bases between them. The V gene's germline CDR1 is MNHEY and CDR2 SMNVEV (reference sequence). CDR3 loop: CASRRGHLVKLFF. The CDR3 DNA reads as TGTGCCAGCAGGAGGGGACACCTGGTAAAACTGTTTTTT.

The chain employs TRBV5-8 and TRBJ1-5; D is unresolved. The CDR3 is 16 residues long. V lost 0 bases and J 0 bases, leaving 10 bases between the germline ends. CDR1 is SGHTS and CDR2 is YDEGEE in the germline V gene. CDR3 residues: CASSLAGGNSNQPQHF. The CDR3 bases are TGTGCCAGCAGCTTGGCCGGAGGGAATAGCAATCAGCCCCAGCATTTT.

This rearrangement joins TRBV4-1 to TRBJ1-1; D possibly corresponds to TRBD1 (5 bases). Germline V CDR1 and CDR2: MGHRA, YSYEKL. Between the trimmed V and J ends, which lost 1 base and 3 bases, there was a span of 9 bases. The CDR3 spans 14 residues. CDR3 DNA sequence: TGCGCCAGCAGCCAAGGGGGGGTCTACACTGAAGCTTTCTTT. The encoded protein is CASSQGGVYTEAFF.

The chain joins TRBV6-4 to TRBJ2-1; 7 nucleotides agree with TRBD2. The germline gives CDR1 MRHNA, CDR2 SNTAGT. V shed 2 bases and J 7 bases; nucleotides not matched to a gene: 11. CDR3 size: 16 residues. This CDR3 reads CASSDTRSGITNEQFF. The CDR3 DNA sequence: TGTGCCAGCAGTGACACCCGCAGCGGGATAACGAATGAGCAGTTCTTC.

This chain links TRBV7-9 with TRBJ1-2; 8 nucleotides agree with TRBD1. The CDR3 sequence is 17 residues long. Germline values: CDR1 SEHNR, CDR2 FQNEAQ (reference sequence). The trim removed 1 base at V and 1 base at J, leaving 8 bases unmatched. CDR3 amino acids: CASSLDQGASINYGYTF. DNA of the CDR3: TGTGCCAGCAGCTTAGATCAGGGGGCTTCAATTAACTATGGCTACACCTTC.

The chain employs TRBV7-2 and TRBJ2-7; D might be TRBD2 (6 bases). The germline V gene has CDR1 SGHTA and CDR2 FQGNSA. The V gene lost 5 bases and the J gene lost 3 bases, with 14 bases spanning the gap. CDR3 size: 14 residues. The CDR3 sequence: CASSAERGIYEQYF. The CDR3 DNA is TGTGCCAGCAGCGCGGAGCGCGGGATCTACGAGCAGTACTTC.

The CDR3 DNA reads TGTGCCAGCAGCGTAGCGGCAGGGGGGTCGGAGACCCAGTACTTC. This gives the protein CASSVAAGGSETQYF. This chain joins TRBV9 and TRBJ2-5; maybe TRBD1 (7 bases). With 0 bases removed from V and 5 bases from J, the gap between germline ends came to 14 bases. The CDR3 totals 15 residues. The germline V gene encodes CDR1 SGDLS and CDR2 YYNGEE.

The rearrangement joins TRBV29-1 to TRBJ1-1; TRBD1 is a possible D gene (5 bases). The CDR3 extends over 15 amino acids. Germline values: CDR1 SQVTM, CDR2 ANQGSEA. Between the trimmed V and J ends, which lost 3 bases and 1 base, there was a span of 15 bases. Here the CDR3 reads CSVDEAQDQNTEAFF. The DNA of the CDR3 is TGCAGCGTTGACGAGGCACAGGACCAGAACACTGAAGCTTTCTTT.

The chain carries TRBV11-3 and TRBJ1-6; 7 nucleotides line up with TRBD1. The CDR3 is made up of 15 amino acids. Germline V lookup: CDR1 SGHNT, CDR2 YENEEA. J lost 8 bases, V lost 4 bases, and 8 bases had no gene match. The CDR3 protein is CASSSPGQRHSPLHF. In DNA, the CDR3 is TGTGCCAGCAGCTCGCCGGGACAGAGGCATTCACCCCTCCACTTT.

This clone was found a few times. The CDR3 DNA reads TGTGCCAGCAGCCACATCGGGGAGTACGAGCAGTACTTC. Translated, it gives CASSHIGEYEQYF. The chain is built from TRBV14 and TRBJ2-7; D is perhaps TRBD2 (5 bases). Trimming took off 3 bases at V and 4 bases at J, with 10 bases between the two ends. Germline values: CDR1 SGHDN, CDR2 FVKESK. This CDR3 is built from 13 residues.

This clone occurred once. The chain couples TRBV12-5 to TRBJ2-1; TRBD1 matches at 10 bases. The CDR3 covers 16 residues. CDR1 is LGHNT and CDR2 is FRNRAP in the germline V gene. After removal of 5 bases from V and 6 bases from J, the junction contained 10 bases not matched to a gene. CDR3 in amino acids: CASGRNSGTGVNEQFF. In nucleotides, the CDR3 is TGTGCTAGTGGTCGTAACTCCGGGACAGGGGTCAATGAGCAGTTCTTC.

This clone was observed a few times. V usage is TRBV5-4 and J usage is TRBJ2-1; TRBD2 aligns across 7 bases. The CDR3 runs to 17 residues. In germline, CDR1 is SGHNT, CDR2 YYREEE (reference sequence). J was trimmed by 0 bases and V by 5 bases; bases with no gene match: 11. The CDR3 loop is CASRGYGLDDSYNEQFF. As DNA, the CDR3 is TGTGCCAGCAGAGGTTACGGACTAGACGACTCCTACAATGAGCAGTTCTTC.

Here the CDR3 reads CASEAHSGNTIYF. The CDR3 DNA is TGTGCCAGTGAGGCCCACTCTGGAAACACCATATATTTT. V gene TRBV19 combines with J gene TRBJ1-3, with D unresolved. The germline V gene has CDR1 LNHDA and CDR2 SQIVND (reference sequence). CDR3 size: 13 residues. Trimming pared 8 bases from V and 0 bases from J, leaving 8 bases between.

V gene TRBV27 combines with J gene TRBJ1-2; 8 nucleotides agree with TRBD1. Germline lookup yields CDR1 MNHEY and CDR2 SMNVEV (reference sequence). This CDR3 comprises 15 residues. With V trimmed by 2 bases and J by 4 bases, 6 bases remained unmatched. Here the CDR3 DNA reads TGTGCCAGCAGTTTAAAGGCAGGGGGCAGCTATGGCTACACCTTC. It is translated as CASSLKAGGSYGYTF.

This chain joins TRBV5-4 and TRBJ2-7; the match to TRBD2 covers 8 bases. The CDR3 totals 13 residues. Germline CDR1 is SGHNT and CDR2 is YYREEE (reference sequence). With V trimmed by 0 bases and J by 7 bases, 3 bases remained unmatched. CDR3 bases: TGTGCCAGCAGCTTGGAGCTAGCGGGTGAGCAGTACTTC. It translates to CASSLELAGEQYF. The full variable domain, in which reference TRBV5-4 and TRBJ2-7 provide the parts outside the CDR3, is ETGVTQSPTHLIKTRGQQVTLRCSSQSGHNTVSWYQQALGQGPQFIFQYYREEENGRGNFPPRFSGLQFPNYSSELNVNALELDDSALYLCASSLELAGEQYFGPGTRLTVT.